This T cell receptor (beta chain) came from a study of blood T cell repertoires in COVID-19. Study in general: Samples came from the United States, Italy and Spain, spanning acute and convalescent COVID-19.

The CDR3 extends over 14 amino acids. Germline CDR1 MNHEY, CDR2 SMNVEV (reference sequence). The V gene lost 6 bases and the J gene lost 6 bases, with 17 bases spanning the gap. A Seattle source enrolled patients during active infection and followed them longitudinally. The sample holds one count of this clone. Assay: immunoSEQ multiplex PCR; the TCRdb copy retains only in-frame clones and omits some. The sample contains about 420,000 clones, around 90% of which appear only once. Sequencing was done on a sample of peripheral blood. The rearrangement links TRBV27 to TRBJ1-2, with D maybe TRBD1 (6 bases). This receptor was taken from a man aged 18 to 35 with COVID-19, enrolled during active disease. The CDR3 region is CASRRQAGAHGYTF. CDR3 nucleotide sequence: TGTGCCAGCAGACGACAGGCTGGGGCTCATGGCTACACCTTC.